A selection of T cell receptor beta chains follows, all from one sample in a study of OX40 agonist ivuxolimab in advanced cancers. Sequencing was performed with immunoSEQ multiplex PCR; in TCRdb, only in-frame clones are kept and a portion is missing. The data hold tens of thousands of clones, with 88% observed a single time. This material consisted of CD4+ or CD8+ T cells sorted from blood, taken in a trial of the OX40 agonist ivuxolimab. These receptors all stem from an adult with an advanced solid tumor such as melanoma, head and neck, liver or kidney cancer. Each CDR3 is given with its conserved first and last residue. The order of the fields is D gene, V gene, clone size, J gene, CDR3 protein, CDR3 DNA. A D gene is named only where the DNA matches it firmly. Clone size, where shown, is once, few, many, or a class for clones that have expanded.

>-|TRBV5-6|-|TRBJ2-7
CASSLVSPSYEQYF
TGTGCCAGCAGCTTGGTATCCCCCAGCTACGAGCAGTACTTC
>TRBD1|TRBV10-3|-|TRBJ1-1
CATQGTGTGEAFF
TGTGCCACCCAAGGGACAGGGACGGGTGAAGCTTTCTTT
>TRBD2|TRBV6-5|few|TRBJ2-7
CASSSEREGLHEQYF
TGTGCCAGCAGTTCTGAGCGGGAGGGTCTCCACGAGCAGTACTTC
>-|TRBV2|-|TRBJ2-1
CASIQLNEQFF
TGTGCCAGCATTCAACTTAATGAGCAGTTCTTC
>-|TRBV25-1|-|TRBJ1-5
CASSEARGSQPQHF
TGTGCCAGCAGTGAAGCAAGGGGTAGTCAGCCCCAGCATTTT
>-|TRBV28|-|TRBJ1-5
CASRSQGVNQPQHF
TGTGCCAGCAGATCACAGGGAGTGAATCAGCCCCAGCATTTT
>-|TRBV11-2|-|TRBJ1-2
CASSLDSLRTAYGYTF
TGTGCCAGCAGCTTAGATTCTCTTCGGACAGCCTATGGCTACACCTTC
>-|TRBV7-9|once|TRBJ2-7
CASSLAGGSSYEQYF
TGTGCCAGCAGCTTAGCCGGCGGGTCCTCCTACGAGCAGTACTTC
>-|TRBV10-2|-|TRBJ2-7
CASSESTLRDSYEQYF
TGCGCCAGCAGTGAGTCGACTTTGCGGGACTCCTACGAGCAGTACTTC
>TRBD1|TRBV25-1|-|TRBJ1-1
CASTKGQVDTEAFF
TGTGCCAGCACCAAAGGACAGGTGGACACTGAAGCTTTCTTT
>-|TRBV29-1|-|TRBJ1-1
CSVGPNTEAFF
TGCAGCGTTGGACCAAACACTGAAGCTTTCTTT
>TRBD1|TRBV2|-|TRBJ1-2
CASSGNRGNYGYTF
TGTGCCAGCAGTGGCAACAGGGGTAACTATGGCTACACCTTC
>TRBD1|TRBV27|-|TRBJ1-1
CASRTGGYGNTEAFF
TGTGCCAGCAGGACAGGGGGGTATGGGAACACTGAAGCTTTCTTT
>TRBD1|TRBV18|-|TRBJ2-7
CASSPGTGGTYEQYF
TGTGCCAGCTCACCGGGGACAGGGGGCACCTACGAGCAGTACTTC
>TRBD2|TRBV5-1|-|TRBJ2-3
CASSPGTSLNTQYF
TGCGCCAGCAGCCCCGGGACTAGCCTCAATACGCAGTATTTT